This T cell receptor (beta chain) was identified in a study of response to subunit inactivated influenza vaccine. This clonotype was counted only a few times. With 6 bases removed from V and 9 bases from J, the gap between germline ends came to 14 bases. CDR3 length equals 12 residues. One entry per CDR3 protein results from TCRdb running MiXCR on the RT-PCR reads. The sample lists hundreds of thousands of distinct CDR3 sequences, about 11% seen once, with roughly 11% in the top ten. These data were also filed under a second study, of T cells expressing NK-cell markers. That study reports: 5'RACE template switching with UMIs generated TCR beta cDNA.

This TCR was recovered from a man aged 45 to 65 who received an inactivated influenza vaccine. V and J are TRBV12-3 or TRBV12-4 and TRBJ2-5; D may match TRBD1 or TRBD2 (5 bases each). Sequences were derived from PBMCs from blood, sampled on the day of vaccination. The CDR3 region has the DNA TGTGCCAGCAGGGGACGGGCTTTGGCCCAGTACTTC. Translating it yields CASRGRALAQYF.